The 24 T cell receptor beta chains reported below all come from one sample, sequenced in a study of response to subunit inactivated influenza vaccine. TCRdb redid the calling of the RT-PCR reads with MiXCR, one entry per CDR3 protein. The sample contains about 700,000 distinct CDR3 sequences, 11% to 15% of which appear only once. The input for sequencing was PBMCs from blood, taken less than 15 days before vaccination. These TCRs come from a man between 50 and 59 years old who received an inactivated influenza vaccine.

Ten or more counts support this clonotype. This chain uses TRBV29-1 with TRBJ1-2, with 7 bases that match TRBD1. Losses at the gene ends were 6 bases for V and 8 bases for J; bases not matched to a gene: 9. There are 12 residues in the CDR3. Germline loops: CDR1 SQVTM, CDR2 ANQGSEA. CDR3 sequence (DNA): TGCAGCGTGACGGGGACAGTAAGCGGCTACACCTTC. Protein product: CSVTGTVSGYTF.

This clonotype was picked up many times. The chain is built from TRBV20-1 and TRBJ2-2; D call uncertain. This CDR3 has 16 amino acids. V shed 5 bases and J shed 1 base, with 17 bases lying between them. Germline lookup yields CDR1 DFQATT and CDR2 SNEGSKA (reference sequence). This CDR3 reads CSAVPGGGLNTGELFF. In DNA, the CDR3 is TGCAGTGCTGTCCCCGGCGGCGGCTTGAACACCGGGGAGCTGTTTTTT.

In this sample, this clonotype turned up a few times. This chain joins TRBV12-3 or TRBV12-4 and TRBJ1-6; no definite D call. The CDR3 contains 12 residues. The V end was cut by 5 bases, the J end by 9 bases, with 8 bases between. Here the CDR3 DNA reads TGTGCCAGCAGTGGGCCTGGTTCACCCCTCCACTTT. As protein: CASSGPGSPLHF.

The rearrangement links TRBV4-2 to TRBJ2-1, with a tentative D call TRBD1 (6 bases). Trimming shortened V by 3 bases and J by 5 bases, and 17 bases separated the two germline ends. The CDR3 sequence is 16 residues long. Germline CDR1 LGHNA, CDR2 YNFKEQ. CDR3 nucleotides: TGTGCCAGCAGCCATATTATGACAGGCCGAGACAATGAGCAGTTCTTC. This codes for CASSHIMTGRDNEQFF.

In its sample, this clonotype was seen many times. The chain employs TRBV18 and TRBJ2-7; D possibly uses TRBD1 or TRBD2 (5 bases each). Per germline, CDR1 KGHSH and CDR2 LQKENI. V was clipped by 2 bases and J by 5 bases, with 7 bases between them. The CDR3 spans 12 residues. The CDR3 DNA is TGTGCCAGCTCACCATGGGGGAACGAGCAGTACTTC. Translation gives CASSPWGNEQYF.

The chain recombines TRBV6-2 or TRBV6-3 with TRBJ2-5, with D perhaps matching TRBD1 (5 bases). The V end lost 1 base, the J end lost 2 bases, and 8 bases lay between the germline ends. The CDR3 has 14 amino acids. Per germline, CDR1 MNHEY and CDR2 SVGEGT. The DNA of the CDR3 is TGTGCCAGCAGTTACTTCCAGGGTCAAGAGACCCAGTACTTC. Translated, it gives CASSYFQGQETQYF.

The CDR3 nucleotides are TGCAGTGCTCTGGCCGAGTACGAGCAGTACTTC. It codes for CSALAEYEQYF. The chain joins TRBV20-1 to TRBJ2-7; D not certain. Per the germline V gene, CDR1 is DFQATT and CDR2 is SNEGSKA (reference sequence). V lost 5 bases, J lost 4 bases, and 9 bases lay in between. CDR3 size: 11 residues.

This clonotype showed up many times. This rearrangement joins TRBV7-8 to TRBJ2-7; D remains unclear. The V gene lost 3 bases and the J gene lost 3 bases, with 12 bases spanning the gap. The CDR3 has 14 residues. The germline V gene encodes CDR1 SGHVS and CDR2 FQNEAQ. The CDR3 loop is CASSLSKGGYEQYF. CDR3 bases: TGTGCCAGCAGCTTGTCAAAGGGTGGCTACGAGCAGTACTTC.

This sequence joins TRBV12-3 or TRBV12-4 and TRBJ2-7, with 11 positions matching TRBD2. With 2 bases clipped from V and 5 bases from J, the junction kept 5 bases outside the gene matches. The CDR3 is 15 residues long. This chain's CDR3 is CASSLLAGGRNEQYF. In DNA, the CDR3 is TGTGCCAGCAGTTTATTAGCGGGAGGGCGGAACGAGCAGTACTTC.

This chain connects TRBV6-2 or TRBV6-3 to TRBJ2-6; TRBD1 agrees at 7 bases. With 8 bases clipped from V and 0 bases from J, the junction kept 10 bases outside the gene matches. There are 17 residues in the CDR3. Germline loops: CDR1 MNHEY, CDR2 SVGEGT. The CDR3 region has the DNA TGTGCCAGCTGGAGTTACAGGGGACCCTCTGGGGCCAACGTCCTGACTTTC. Its protein is CASWSYRGPSGANVLTF.

The rearrangement links TRBV20-1 to TRBJ1-5; 11 positions agree with TRBD1. The germline V gene encodes CDR1 DFQATT and CDR2 SNEGSKA (reference sequence). The CDR3 has 17 amino acids. The ends lost 0 bases at V and 4 bases at J; junction bases unmatched: 8. In DNA, the CDR3 is TGCAGTGCTAGAGATCCGCCCGGGACAGGGGGAAATCAGCCCCAGCATTTT. It is translated as CSARDPPGTGGNQPQHF.

This clonotype was seen ten or more times. This chain uses TRBV12-3 or TRBV12-4 with TRBJ2-7, with a weak D call TRBD2 (5 bases). Trimming cost V 0 bases and J 1 base, with 7 bases left between them. There are 14 residues in the CDR3. The CDR3 sequence is CASSLAGESYEQYF. In DNA form, the CDR3 reads TGTGCCAGCAGTTTAGCGGGAGAATCCTACGAGCAGTACTTC.

This clonotype was seen a handful of times. This chain links TRBV29-1 with TRBJ2-3; perhaps D is TRBD1 or TRBD2 (5 bases each). The CDR3 contains 12 residues. Germline V gene sequence: CDR1 SQVTM, CDR2 ANQGSEA. The V end lost 4 bases, the J end lost 2 bases, and 7 bases lay between the germline ends. The CDR3 here is CSVGGPTDTQYF. The DNA of the CDR3 is TGCAGCGTTGGGGGACCCACAGATACGCAGTATTTT.

This clonotype was seen only a few times. This CDR3 is CASSPGQGHEKLFF. CDR3 DNA: TGTGCCAGCAGCCCGGGACAGGGCCATGAAAAACTGTTTTTT. The chain combines TRBV4-2 with TRBJ1-4; TRBD1 matches at 9 bases. The germline CDR1 and CDR2 sequences are LGHNA and YNFKEQ. This CDR3 comprises 14 residues. The V segment lost 4 bases and the J segment 6 bases; nucleotides outside the gene matches: 3.

The chain joins TRBV20-1 to TRBJ2-5; 7 bases agree with TRBD1. Trimming at V came to 6 bases and at J to 4 bases, leaving 8 bases not matched to a gene. The CDR3 covers 13 residues. Per germline, CDR1 DFQATT and CDR2 SNEGSKA (reference sequence). CDR3 in DNA: TGCAGTGCCTATCGCACAGGGGTAGAGACCCAGTACTTC. Its translation: CSAYRTGVETQYF.

This clonotype was counted a few times. The J gene is TRBJ2-3, the V gene TRBV5-1; 10 bases agree with TRBD1. The J segment lost 4 bases and the V segment lost 7 bases, leaving 6 bases of the junction unmatched. CDR3 length: 14 residues. Germline lookup yields CDR1 SGHRS and CDR2 YFSETQ. The CDR3 region is CASATGTGADTQYF. The CDR3 region has the DNA TGCGCCAGCGCCACCGGGACAGGGGCAGATACGCAGTATTTT.

Many counts were recorded for this clonotype. This chain connects TRBV29-1 to TRBJ2-1, with D possibly TRBD2 on 6 matching bases. There are 13 residues in the CDR3. V was pared by 6 bases and J by 2 bases, with 11 bases between. CDR1 and CDR2 from the germline V gene are SQVTM and ANQGSEA. Written as DNA, the CDR3 is TGCAGCGTGTCCGGGAGAGCCTACAATGAGCAGTTCTTC. Amino acids: CSVSGRAYNEQFF.

This clonotype was detected many times. The chain couples TRBV29-1 to TRBJ2-7; 7 bases map to TRBD1. V shed 3 bases, J shed 3 bases, and the junction held 5 bases outside the gene matches. Germline CDR1 and CDR2: SQVTM and ANQGSEA. This CDR3 comprises 13 residues. The chain's CDR3 is CSVDIGGNYEQYF. The CDR3 bases are TGCAGCGTTGATATAGGGGGCAACTACGAGCAGTACTTC.

This clonotype was counted between two and nine times. The genes are TRBV4-3 and TRBJ2-6, with D unclear. The V gene's germline CDR1 is LGHNA and CDR2 YSLEER. Trimming left V 1 base short and J 1 base short, with 11 bases between. CDR3 length: 17 residues. CDR3 in amino acids: CASSQVVASSGANVLTF. Written as DNA, the CDR3 is TGCGCCAGCAGCCAAGTAGTCGCCTCGTCTGGGGCCAACGTCCTGACTTTC.

The J gene is TRBJ2-5, the V gene TRBV7-2, with unresolved D. V was pared by 1 base and J by 3 bases, with 9 bases between. Per the germline V gene, CDR1 is SGHTA and CDR2 is FQGNSA. This CDR3 region has 14 residues. The CDR3 loop reads CASSLVGKKETQYF. The DNA of the CDR3 is TGTGCCAGCAGCTTAGTCGGTAAAAAAGAGACCCAGTACTTC.

This sequence joins TRBV7-2 and TRBJ2-5; 10 bases map to TRBD1. The germline gives CDR1 SGHTA, CDR2 FQGNSA. The CDR3 runs to 16 residues. With V trimmed by 5 bases and J by 4 bases, 10 bases remained unmatched. The DNA of the CDR3 is TGTGCCAGCAGCACCTGGACAGGGGGAGATTTAGAGACCCAGTACTTC. Protein: CASSTWTGGDLETQYF.

In this sample, this clonotype turned up a few times. The rearrangement joins TRBV7-2 to TRBJ2-7; D might be TRBD1 (6 bases). This CDR3 is 14 amino acids long. CDR1 and CDR2 (germline): SGHTA, FQGNSA. V was trimmed by 5 bases and J by 2 bases, leaving 13 bases between them. CDR3 nucleotide sequence: TGTGCCAGCAGCCCTAACAGGGCTACCTACGAGCAGTACTTC. Protein product: CASSPNRATYEQYF.

The rearrangement links TRBV4-2 to TRBJ2-2, with D tentatively TRBD1 (5 bases). V lost 0 bases to trimming and J lost 1 base, with 9 bases between them. Per the germline V gene, CDR1 is LGHNA and CDR2 is YNFKEQ. CDR3 length: 16 residues. CDR3 sequence reads: CASSQDAGLNTGELFF. The CDR3 coding sequence is TGTGCCAGCAGCCAAGATGCAGGGCTGAACACCGGGGAGCTGTTTTTT.

The rearrangement uses TRBV7-6 and TRBJ2-5; 9 bases are shared with TRBD2. The CDR3 spans 16 residues. From germline, CDR1 is SGHVS and CDR2 FNYEAQ. V was pared by 3 bases and J by 2 bases, with 7 bases of the junction left unmatched. The CDR3 reads CASSFSTSGLQETQYF. The DNA of the CDR3 is TGTGCCAGCAGCTTTAGCACTAGCGGGCTACAAGAGACCCAGTACTTC.